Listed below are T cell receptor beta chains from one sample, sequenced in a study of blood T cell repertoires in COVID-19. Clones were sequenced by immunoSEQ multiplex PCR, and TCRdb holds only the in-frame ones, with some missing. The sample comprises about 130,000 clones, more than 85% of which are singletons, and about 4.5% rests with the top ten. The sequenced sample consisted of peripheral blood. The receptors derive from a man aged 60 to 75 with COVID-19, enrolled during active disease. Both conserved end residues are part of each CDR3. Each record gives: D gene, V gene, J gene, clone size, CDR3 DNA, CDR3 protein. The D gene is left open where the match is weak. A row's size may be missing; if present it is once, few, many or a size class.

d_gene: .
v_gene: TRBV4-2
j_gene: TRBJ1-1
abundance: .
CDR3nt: TGTGCCAGCAGCCAAGATCGGAGTCTCCCAGCTTTCTTT
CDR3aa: CASSQDRSLPAFF

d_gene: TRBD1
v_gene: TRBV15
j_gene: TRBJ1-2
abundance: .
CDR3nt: TGTGCCACCAGCAGAGGTTCACAGGGGCCGCTGCGCTATGGCTACACCTTC
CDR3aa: CATSRGSQGPLRYGYTF

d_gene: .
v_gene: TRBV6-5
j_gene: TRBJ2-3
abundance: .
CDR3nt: TGTGCCAGTTCAGGGGCACTCTCTACAGATACGCAGTATTTT
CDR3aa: CASSGALSTDTQYF

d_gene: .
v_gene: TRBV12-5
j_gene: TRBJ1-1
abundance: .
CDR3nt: TGTGCTAGTGGTTTGGCCGGAGGCGCTGAAGCTTTCTTT
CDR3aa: CASGLAGGAEAFF

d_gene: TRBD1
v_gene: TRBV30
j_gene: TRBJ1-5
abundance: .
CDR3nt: TGTGCCTGGGACCGGACAGGGGGCTTAGGGCACCAGCATTTT
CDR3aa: CAWDRTGGLGHQHF

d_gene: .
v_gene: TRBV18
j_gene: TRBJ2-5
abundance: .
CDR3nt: TGTGCCAGCTCAGCCGGGACTCAAGAGACCCAGTACTTC
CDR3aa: CASSAGTQETQYF

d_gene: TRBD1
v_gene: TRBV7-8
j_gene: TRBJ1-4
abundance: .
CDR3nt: TGTGCCAGCAGGCCTACAGGGGCCTCAAGGAGCGAAAAACTGTTTTTT
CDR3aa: CASRPTGASRSEKLFF

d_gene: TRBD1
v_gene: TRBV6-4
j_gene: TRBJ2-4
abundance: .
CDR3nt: TGTGCCAGCAGTGACCCGACAGGGGGAGGCAAAAACATTCAGTACTTC
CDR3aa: CASSDPTGGGKNIQYF

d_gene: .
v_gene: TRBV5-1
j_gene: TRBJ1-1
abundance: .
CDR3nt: TGCGCCAGCAGCCCCGATGGGACGGGGGAAAGGTTAAGGAACACTGAAGCTTTCTTT
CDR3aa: CASSPDGTGERLRNTEAFF

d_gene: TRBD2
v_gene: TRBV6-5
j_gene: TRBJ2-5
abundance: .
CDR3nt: TGTGCCAGCAGTCGGGGACTAGCGGATCAGTACTTC
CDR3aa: CASSRGLADQYF

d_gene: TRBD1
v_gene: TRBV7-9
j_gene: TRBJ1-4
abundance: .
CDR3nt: TGTGCCAGCAGGGGGACAGGGGACTCTAATGAAAAACTGTTTTTT
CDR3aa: CASRGTGDSNEKLFF

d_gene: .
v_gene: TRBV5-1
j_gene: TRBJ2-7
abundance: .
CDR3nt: TGCGCCAGCAGCTTAACGGACTCAACCTACGAGCAGTACTTC
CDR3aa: CASSLTDSTYEQYF

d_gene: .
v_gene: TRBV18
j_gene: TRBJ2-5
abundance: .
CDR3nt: TGTGCCAGCTCACCATCTTCCCTACCGGAGACCCAGTACTTC
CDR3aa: CASSPSSLPETQYF

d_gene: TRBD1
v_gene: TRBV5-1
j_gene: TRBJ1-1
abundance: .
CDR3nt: TGCGCCAGCAGCTTGGTGGGACAGGGGAGGTCGGAAGCTTTCTTT
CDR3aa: CASSLVGQGRSEAFF

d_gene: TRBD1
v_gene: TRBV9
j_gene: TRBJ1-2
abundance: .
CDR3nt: TGTGCCAGCAGCGCAGGGGGCGCTGGCTATGGCTACACCTTC
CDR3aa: CASSAGGAGYGYTF

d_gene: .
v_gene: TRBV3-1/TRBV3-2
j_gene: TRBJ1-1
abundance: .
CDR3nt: TGTGCCAGCAGCCAAAGTTCCCACGGGGATGAAGCTTTCTTT
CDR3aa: CASSQSSHGDEAFF

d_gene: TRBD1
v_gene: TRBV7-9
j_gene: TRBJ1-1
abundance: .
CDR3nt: TGTGCCAGCAGCTTAGCGGCGGGACAGGGCGATGCTTTCTTT
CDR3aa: CASSLAAGQGDAFF

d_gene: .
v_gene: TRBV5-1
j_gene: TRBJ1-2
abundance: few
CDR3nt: TGCGCCAGCAGCACCCTTGGGCAGGGTGGATATGGCTACACCTTC
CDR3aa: CASSTLGQGGYGYTF

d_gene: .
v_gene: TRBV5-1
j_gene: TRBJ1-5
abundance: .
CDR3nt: TGCGCCAGCAGCTTAGTAGGGGGTAGCAATCAGCCCCAGCATTTT
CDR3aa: CASSLVGGSNQPQHF

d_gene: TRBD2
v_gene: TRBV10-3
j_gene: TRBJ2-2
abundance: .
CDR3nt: TGTGCCATCAGTGAGTCGCGGGGGGCAGGGACCGGGGAGCTGTTTTTT
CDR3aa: CAISESRGAGTGELFF

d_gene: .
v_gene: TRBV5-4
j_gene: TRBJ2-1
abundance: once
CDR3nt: TGTGCCAGCAGCACCAGGGGCGGAAACTACAATGAGCAGTTCTTC
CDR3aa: CASSTRGGNYNEQFF

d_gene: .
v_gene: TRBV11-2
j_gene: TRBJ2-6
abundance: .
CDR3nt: TGTGCCAGCAGTCAGGGGACTACTGGGGCCAACGTCCTGACTTTC
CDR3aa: CASSQGTTGANVLTF

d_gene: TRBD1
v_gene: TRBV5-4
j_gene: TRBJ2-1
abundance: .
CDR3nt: TGTGCCAGCAGTTTCGATATCGGACAGGGCTACAATGAGCAGTTCTTC
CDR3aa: CASSFDIGQGYNEQFF